Listed below are T cell receptor beta chains from one sample, sequenced in a study of blood T cell repertoires in COVID-19. Profiled with immunoSEQ multiplex PCR; TCRdb holds only in-frame clones, not every one. The sample includes about 70,000 clones, around three quarters of them seen just once. Sequencing used peripheral blood. These receptors all stem from a woman between 70 and 85 years old with acute or convalescent COVID-19. The CDR3 runs from the conserved cysteine through the conserved F or W. A D gene is named only where the DNA matches it firmly. Some rows mark clone size as missing; the rest say once, few, many or name a class of expanded clone.

clone_size d_call j_call v_call cdr3_nt cdr3_aa
NA TRBD1 TRBJ1-2 TRBV5-4 TGTGCCAGCAGCTTGGTGACAGGGGCAAACTATGGCTACACCTTC CASSLVTGANYGYTF
NA TRBD1 TRBJ1-1 TRBV2 TGTGCCAGCAGATCCACCAGGGGGATGAACACTGAAGCTTTCTTT CASRSTRGMNTEAFF
once TRBD2 TRBJ2-1 TRBV11-3 TGTGCCAGCAGCTCGGGGACTAGATCATCTTTGAATGAGCAGTTCTTC CASSSGTRSSLNEQFF
NA NA TRBJ2-5 TRBV5-4 TGTGCCAGCAGCTTGGGGGCGGGGAAAGAGACCCAGTACTTC CASSLGAGKETQYF
NA TRBD1 TRBJ1-2 TRBV19 TGTGCCAGTAGTACGGGAGGCCCCACCGGGACAGGGGGCCAGGGTGGCTATGGCTACACCTTC CASSTGGPTGTGGQGGYGYTF
NA TRBD2 TRBJ2-7 TRBV27 TGTGCCACCCAACTAGCGGGAGAGTACGAGCAGTACTTC CATQLAGEYEQYF
few TRBD1 TRBJ2-7 TRBV5-1 TGCGCCAGCAGCGCCTCCGGGACAGGGGGCGACGAGCAGTACTTC CASSASGTGGDEQYF
few TRBD2 TRBJ2-7 TRBV27 TGTGCCAGCAGTCAGGGCGGGGGGCACGAGCAGTACTTC CASSQGGGHEQYF
NA TRBD2 TRBJ2-7 TRBV6-2/TRBV6-3 TGTGCCAGCAGTTACCGCGGGAGCCTTTCCTACGAGCAGTACTTC CASSYRGSLSYEQYF
NA TRBD1 TRBJ1-1 TRBV29-1 TGCAGCGGCTCCGGGACAGGGGTCGACACTGAAGCTTTCTTT CSGSGTGVDTEAFF
NA TRBD1 TRBJ2-6 TRBV4-1 TGCGCCAGCAGCCAAGAGAGGGGGCTCCTCTCTGGGGCCAACGTCCTGACTTTC CASSQERGLLSGANVLTF
NA TRBD1 TRBJ2-2 TRBV3-1/TRBV3-2 TGTGCCAGCAGCCAAGAGGACAGGGTGTTTTTT CASSQEDRVFF
NA NA TRBJ1-2 TRBV12-3/TRBV12-4 TGTGCCAGCAGTGGGGGGGTGGGCTATGGCTACACCTTC CASSGGVGYGYTF
few NA TRBJ1-3 TRBV7-9 TGTGCCAGCAGCTTGTCCGGGCAGGGTTTTCTTGGAAACACCATATATTTT CASSLSGQGFLGNTIYF
NA TRBD1 TRBJ1-2 TRBV30 TGTGCCTGGAACCCGACAGGGGGCGACTATGGCTACACCTTC CAWNPTGGDYGYTF
NA NA TRBJ2-7 TRBV5-3 TGTGCCAGAAGCGGACAGTCCGCGGAACCCCCCTACGAGCAGTACTTC CARSGQSAEPPYEQYF
NA TRBD1 TRBJ2-1 TRBV5-1 TGCGCCAGCAGCTCACCGGGACAGGGGTCCGATGAGCAGTTCTTC CASSSPGQGSDEQFF
NA NA TRBJ2-3 TRBV28 TGTGCCAGCAGGCCAGCGGAGGATACGCAGTATTTT CASRPAEDTQYF
NA TRBD1 TRBJ2-6 TRBV25-1 TGTGCCAGCAGTGACCAGGGGGCTGGGGCCAACGTCCTGACTTTC CASSDQGAGANVLTF
NA NA TRBJ2-1 TRBV29-1 TGCAGCGTTGGTCAGATCAGCTCCTACAATGAGCAGTTCTTC CSVGQISSYNEQFF
NA NA TRBJ1-4 TRBV5-4 TGTGCCAGCAGCTTGGGGGGCGGGGTGAGGCATGAAAAACTGTTTTTT CASSLGGGVRHEKLFF
NA NA TRBJ1-1 TRBV5-1 TGCGCCAGCAGCTTGGCCGGACAGAGGAACACTGAAGCTTTCTTT CASSLAGQRNTEAFF
NA TRBD1 TRBJ2-1 TRBV7-2 TGTGCCAGCAGCTTAGCATCAGGGGGCTACAATGAGCAGTTCTTC CASSLASGGYNEQFF
NA NA TRBJ1-2 TRBV19 TGTGCCAGTAGTGCTGACGGGACACAGGGTGGCTACACCTTC CASSADGTQGGYTF
medium-sized NA TRBJ1-2 TRBV5-5 TGTGCCAGCAGCCCCGATGGTCTGGCAGGCTACACCTTC CASSPDGLAGYTF
NA NA TRBJ1-2 TRBV9 TGTGCCAGCAGCGTGGACTCGGAATATGGCTACACCTTC CASSVDSEYGYTF
NA TRBD2 TRBJ2-3 TRBV29-1 TGCAGCGTTGAGGGGGGGTTCGGGGATACGCAGTATTTT CSVEGGFGDTQYF
NA NA TRBJ2-3 TRBV4-1 TGCGCCAGCAGCCAAGAGGGGGGGCGCGACACAGATACGCAGTATTTT CASSQEGGRDTDTQYF
NA NA TRBJ1-2 TRBV12-5 TGTGCTAGTGGCCGAGGGGAGGCTAACTATGGCTACACCTTC CASGRGEANYGYTF
NA TRBD2 TRBJ2-1 TRBV20-1 TGCAGTGCTAGTGAGACTAGCGGGGGACGATACAATGAGCAGTTCTTC CSASETSGGRYNEQFF
NA TRBD2 TRBJ2-1 TRBV20-1 TGCAGTGCTAGTTATAGCGGGAGGTCCTACAATGAGCAGTTCTTC CSASYSGRSYNEQFF
few NA TRBJ2-7 TRBV27 TGTGCCAGCAGTCTCCGGGACACTTCCTACGAGCAGTACTTC CASSLRDTSYEQYF
NA TRBD1 TRBJ1-5 TRBV28 TGTGCCAGCAGTTCCACAGCAGGGACAGGGGCACAGCCCCAGCATTTT CASSSTAGTGAQPQHF
NA TRBD2 TRBJ2-7 TRBV6-1 TGTGCCAGCAGTGAAGGACTAGCGGTTACCTACGAGCAGTACTTC CASSEGLAVTYEQYF
NA NA TRBJ1-5 TRBV5-1 TGCGCCAGCAGCTCCACGGTCGATCAGCCCCAGCATTTT CASSSTVDQPQHF
few NA TRBJ1-2 TRBV7-9 TGTGCCAGCAGCTTATATACGGACAGTGGCTACACCTTC CASSLYTDSGYTF
few TRBD2 TRBJ2-3 TRBV27 TGTGCCAGCAGTTTCCGGGAGGGCCCTGATACGCAGTATTTT CASSFREGPDTQYF
NA TRBD1 TRBJ2-7 TRBV19 TGTGCCAGTAGTACCCAGGGACAGGGACCCCACGAGCAGTACTTC CASSTQGQGPHEQYF
many NA TRBJ1-2 TRBV28 TGTGCCAGCAGCCTCAGGGGAATGGACTATGGCTACACCTTC CASSLRGMDYGYTF
NA TRBD1 TRBJ1-2 TRBV5-1 TGCGCCAGCAGCTTCTCCGGGACAGGGATCGGGGGCTACACCTTC CASSFSGTGIGGYTF
NA NA TRBJ2-7 TRBV5-1 TGCGCCAGCAGCGTCCAGGGAATCTCCTACGAGCAGTACTTC CASSVQGISYEQYF